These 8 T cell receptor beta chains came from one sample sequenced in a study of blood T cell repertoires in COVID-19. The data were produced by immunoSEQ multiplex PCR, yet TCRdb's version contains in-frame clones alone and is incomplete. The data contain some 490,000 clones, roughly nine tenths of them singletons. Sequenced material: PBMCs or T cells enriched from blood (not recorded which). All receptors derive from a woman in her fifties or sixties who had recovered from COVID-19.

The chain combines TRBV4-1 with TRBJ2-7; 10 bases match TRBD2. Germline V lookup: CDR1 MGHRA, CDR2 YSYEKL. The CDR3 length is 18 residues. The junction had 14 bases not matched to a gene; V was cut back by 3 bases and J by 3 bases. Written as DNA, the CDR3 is TGCGCCAGCAGCCAGGAGAGCTTGCGGACTAGCGGAGACTACGAGCAGTACTTC. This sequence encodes CASSQESLRTSGDYEQYF.

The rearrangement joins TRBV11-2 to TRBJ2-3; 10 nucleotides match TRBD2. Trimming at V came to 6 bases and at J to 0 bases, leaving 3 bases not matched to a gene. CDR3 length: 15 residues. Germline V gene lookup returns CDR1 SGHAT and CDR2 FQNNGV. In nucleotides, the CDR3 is TGTGCCAGCAGGAAACTAGCGGGAAGCACAGATACGCAGTATTTT. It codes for CASRKLAGSTDTQYF.

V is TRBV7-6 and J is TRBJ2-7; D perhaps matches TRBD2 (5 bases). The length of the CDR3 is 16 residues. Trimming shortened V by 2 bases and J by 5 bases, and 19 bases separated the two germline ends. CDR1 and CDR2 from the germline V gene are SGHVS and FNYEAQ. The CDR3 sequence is CASSLRTQSSRDEQYF. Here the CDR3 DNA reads TGTGCCAGCAGCTTAAGGACCCAGAGCTCGCGGGACGAGCAGTACTTC.

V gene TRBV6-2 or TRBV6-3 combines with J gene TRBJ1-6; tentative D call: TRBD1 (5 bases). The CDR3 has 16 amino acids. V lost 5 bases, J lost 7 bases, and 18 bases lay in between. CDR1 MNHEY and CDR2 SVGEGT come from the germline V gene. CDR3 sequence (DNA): TGTGCCAGCAGTCTATACCCACCCGACAGAAATTCACCCCTCCACTTT. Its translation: CASSLYPPDRNSPLHF.

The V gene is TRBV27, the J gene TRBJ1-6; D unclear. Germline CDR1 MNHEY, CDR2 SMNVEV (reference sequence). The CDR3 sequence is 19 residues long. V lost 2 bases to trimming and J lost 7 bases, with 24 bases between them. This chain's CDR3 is CASSLATDLAIFLNSPLHF. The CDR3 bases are TGTGCCAGCAGTTTAGCCACCGATCTAGCGATCTTTTTGAATTCACCCCTCCACTTT.

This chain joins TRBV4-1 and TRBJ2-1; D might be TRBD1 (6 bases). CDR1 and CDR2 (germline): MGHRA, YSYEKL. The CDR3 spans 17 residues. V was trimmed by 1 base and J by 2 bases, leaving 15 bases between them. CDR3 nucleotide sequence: TGCGCCAGCAGCCAAGCCCACAGGGAGCCTACCTACAATGAGCAGTTCTTC. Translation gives CASSQAHREPTYNEQFF.

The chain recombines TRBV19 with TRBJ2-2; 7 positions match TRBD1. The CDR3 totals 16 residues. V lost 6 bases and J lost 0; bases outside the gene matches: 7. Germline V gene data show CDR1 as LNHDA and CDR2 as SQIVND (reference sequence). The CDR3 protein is CASRKQGSANTGELFF. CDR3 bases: TGTGCCAGTAGGAAACAGGGGTCCGCGAACACCGGGGAGCTGTTTTTT.

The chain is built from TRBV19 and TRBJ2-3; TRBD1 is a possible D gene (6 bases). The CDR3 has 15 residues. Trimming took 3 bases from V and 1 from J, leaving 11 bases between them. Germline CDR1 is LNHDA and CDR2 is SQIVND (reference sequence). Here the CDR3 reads CASSMWAGGTDTQYF. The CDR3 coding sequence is TGTGCCAGTAGTATGTGGGCAGGGGGCACAGATACGCAGTATTTT. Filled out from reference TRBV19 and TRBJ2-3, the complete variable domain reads DGGITQSPKYLFRKEGQNVTLSCEQNLNHDAMYWYRQDPGQGLRLIYYSQIVNDFQKGDIAEGYSVSREKKESFPLTVTSAQKNPTAFYLCASSMWAGGTDTQYFGPGTRLTVL.